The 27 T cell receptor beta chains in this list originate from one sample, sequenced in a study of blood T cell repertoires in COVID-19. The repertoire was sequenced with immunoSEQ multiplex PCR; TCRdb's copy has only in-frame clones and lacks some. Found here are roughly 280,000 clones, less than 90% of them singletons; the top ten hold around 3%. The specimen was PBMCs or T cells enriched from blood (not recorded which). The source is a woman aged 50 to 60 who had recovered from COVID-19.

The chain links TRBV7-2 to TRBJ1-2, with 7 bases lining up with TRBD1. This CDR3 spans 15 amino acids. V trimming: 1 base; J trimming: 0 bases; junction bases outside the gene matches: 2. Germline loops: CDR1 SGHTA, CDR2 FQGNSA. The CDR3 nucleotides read TGTGCCAGCAGCTTAGGGGACAGAACTAACTATGGCTACACCTTC. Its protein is CASSLGDRTNYGYTF.

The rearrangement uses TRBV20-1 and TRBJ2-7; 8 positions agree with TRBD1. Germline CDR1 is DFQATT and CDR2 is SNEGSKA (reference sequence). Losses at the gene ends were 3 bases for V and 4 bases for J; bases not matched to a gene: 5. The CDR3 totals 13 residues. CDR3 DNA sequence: TGCAGTGCTAGTCTCAGGGGGCAGTACGAGCAGTACTTC. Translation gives CSASLRGQYEQYF.

The CDR3 here is CASSTGQGINQPQHF. The CDR3 coding sequence is TGTGCCAGCAGCACGGGACAGGGCATCAATCAGCCCCAGCATTTT. The chain combines TRBV7-2 with TRBJ1-5; the match to TRBD1 covers 9 bases. Germline loops: CDR1 SGHTA, CDR2 FQGNSA. This CDR3 contains 15 residues. The junction had 5 bases not matched to a gene; V was cut back by 5 bases and J by 3 bases.

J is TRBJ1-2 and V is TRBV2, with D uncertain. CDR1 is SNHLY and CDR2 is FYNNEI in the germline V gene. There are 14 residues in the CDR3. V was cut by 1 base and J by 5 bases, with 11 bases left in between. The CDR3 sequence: CASSEVRVGYGYTF. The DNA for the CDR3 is TGTGCCAGCAGTGAAGTCCGGGTTGGGTATGGCTACACCTTC.

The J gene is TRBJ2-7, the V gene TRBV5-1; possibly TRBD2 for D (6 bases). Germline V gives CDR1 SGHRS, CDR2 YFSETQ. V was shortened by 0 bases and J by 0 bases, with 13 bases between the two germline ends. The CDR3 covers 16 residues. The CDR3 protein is CASSLVVAANSYEQYF. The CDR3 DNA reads TGCGCCAGCAGCTTGGTAGTAGCGGCAAACTCCTACGAGCAGTACTTC. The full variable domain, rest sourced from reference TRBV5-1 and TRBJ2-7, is KAGVTQTPRYLIKTRGQQVTLSCSPISGHRSVSWYQQTPGQGLQFLFEYFSETQRNKGNFPGRFSGRQFSNSRSEMNVSTLELGDSALYLCASSLVVAANSYEQYFGPGTRLTVT.

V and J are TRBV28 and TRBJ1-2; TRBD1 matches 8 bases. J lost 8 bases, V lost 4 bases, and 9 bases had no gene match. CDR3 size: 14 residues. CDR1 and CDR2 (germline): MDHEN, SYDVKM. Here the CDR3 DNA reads TGTGCCAGCAGTTCCAACAGGGGGATGAGGGGCTACACCTTC. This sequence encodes CASSSNRGMRGYTF.

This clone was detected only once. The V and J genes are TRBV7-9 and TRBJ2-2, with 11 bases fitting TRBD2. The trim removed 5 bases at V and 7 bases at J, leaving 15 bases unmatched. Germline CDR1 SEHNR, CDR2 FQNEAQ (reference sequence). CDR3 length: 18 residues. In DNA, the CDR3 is TGTGCCAGCAGCGGAAGGACCGGGACTAGCGGTTCGAACGGGGAGCTGTTTTTT. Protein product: CASSGRTGTSGSNGELFF.

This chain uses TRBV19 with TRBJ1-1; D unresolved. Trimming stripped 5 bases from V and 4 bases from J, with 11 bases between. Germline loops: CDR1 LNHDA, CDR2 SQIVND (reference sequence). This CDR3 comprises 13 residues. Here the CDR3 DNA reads TGTGCCAGTAGTTTTCGGGATAGCACTGAAGCTTTCTTT. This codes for CASSFRDSTEAFF.

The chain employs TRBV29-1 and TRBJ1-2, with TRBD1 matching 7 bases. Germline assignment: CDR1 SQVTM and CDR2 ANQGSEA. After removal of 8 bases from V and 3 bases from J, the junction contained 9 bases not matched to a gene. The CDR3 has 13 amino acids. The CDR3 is CSLLVQGDYGYTF. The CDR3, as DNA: TGCAGCCTGCTCGTCCAGGGGGACTATGGCTACACCTTC.

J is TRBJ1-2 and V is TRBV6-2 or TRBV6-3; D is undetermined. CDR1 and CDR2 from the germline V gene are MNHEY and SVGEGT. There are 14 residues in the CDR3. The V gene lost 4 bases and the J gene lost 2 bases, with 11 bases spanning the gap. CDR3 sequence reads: CASSLGGLNYGYTF. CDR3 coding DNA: TGTGCCAGCAGTTTAGGAGGGTTGAACTATGGCTACACCTTC.

CDR3 sequence: CASSTYSNQPQHF. In nucleotides, the CDR3 is TGTGCCAGCAGCACCTATAGCAATCAGCCCCAGCATTTT. V gene TRBV7-8 combines with J gene TRBJ1-5; no reliable D call. CDR1 SGHVS and CDR2 FQNEAQ come from the germline V gene. The CDR3 loop spans 13 amino acids. Trimming shortened V by 5 bases and J by 0 bases, and 5 bases separated the two germline ends.

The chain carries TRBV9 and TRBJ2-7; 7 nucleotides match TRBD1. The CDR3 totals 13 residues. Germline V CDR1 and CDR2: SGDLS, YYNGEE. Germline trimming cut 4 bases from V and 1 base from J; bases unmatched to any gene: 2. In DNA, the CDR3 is TGTGCCAGCAGCAGACAGGGTTCCTACGAGCAGTACTTC. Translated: CASSRQGSYEQYF.

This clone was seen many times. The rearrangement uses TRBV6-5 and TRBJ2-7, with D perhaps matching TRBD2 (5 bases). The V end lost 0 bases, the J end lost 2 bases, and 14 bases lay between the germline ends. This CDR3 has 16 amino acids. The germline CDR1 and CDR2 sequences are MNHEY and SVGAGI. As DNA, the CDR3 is TGTGCCAGCAGTTACTCGGAACCGGGGTGGGCCTACGAGCAGTACTTC. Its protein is CASSYSEPGWAYEQYF.

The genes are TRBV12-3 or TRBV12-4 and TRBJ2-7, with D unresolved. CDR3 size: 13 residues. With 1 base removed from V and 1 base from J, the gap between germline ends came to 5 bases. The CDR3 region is CASSLGSSYEQYF. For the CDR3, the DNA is TGTGCCAGCAGTTTAGGTAGTTCCTACGAGCAGTACTTC.

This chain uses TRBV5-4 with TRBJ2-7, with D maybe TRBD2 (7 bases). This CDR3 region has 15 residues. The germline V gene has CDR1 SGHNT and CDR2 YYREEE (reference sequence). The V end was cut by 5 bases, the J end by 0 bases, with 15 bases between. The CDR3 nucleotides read TGTGCCAGCAGTACGGGGGGCCCTACCTCCTACGAGCAGTACTTC. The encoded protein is CASSTGGPTSYEQYF.

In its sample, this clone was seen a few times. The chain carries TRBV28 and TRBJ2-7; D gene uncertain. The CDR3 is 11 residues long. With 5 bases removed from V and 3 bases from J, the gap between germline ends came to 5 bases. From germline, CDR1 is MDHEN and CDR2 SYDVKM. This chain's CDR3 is CASSADYEQYF. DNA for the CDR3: TGTGCCAGCAGTGCGGACTACGAGCAGTACTTC.

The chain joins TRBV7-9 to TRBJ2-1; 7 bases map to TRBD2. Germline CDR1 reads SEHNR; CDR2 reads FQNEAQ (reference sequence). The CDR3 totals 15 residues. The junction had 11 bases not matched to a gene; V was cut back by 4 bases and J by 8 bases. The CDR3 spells CASSSSMRTRDEQFF. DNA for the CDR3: TGTGCCAGCAGCTCGAGTATGCGGACTAGGGATGAGCAGTTCTTC. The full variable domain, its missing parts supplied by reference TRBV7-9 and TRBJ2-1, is DTGVSQNPRHKITKRGQNVTFRCDPISEHNRLYWYRQTLGQGPEFLTYFQNEAQLEKSRLLSDRFSAERPKGSFSTLEIQRTEQGDSAMYLCASSSSMRTRDEQFFGPGTRLTVL.

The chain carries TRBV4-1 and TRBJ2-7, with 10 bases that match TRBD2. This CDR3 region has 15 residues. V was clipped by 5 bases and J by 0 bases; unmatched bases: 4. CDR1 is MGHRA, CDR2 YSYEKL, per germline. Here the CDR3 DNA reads TGCGCCAGCAGCTATGGACTAGCGGCCTCCTACGAGCAGTACTTC. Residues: CASSYGLAASYEQYF.

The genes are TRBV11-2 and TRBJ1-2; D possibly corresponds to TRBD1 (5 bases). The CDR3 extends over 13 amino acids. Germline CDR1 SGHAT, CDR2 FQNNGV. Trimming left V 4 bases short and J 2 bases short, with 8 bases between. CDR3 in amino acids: CASSSDSNYGYTF. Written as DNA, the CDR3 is TGTGCCAGCAGCTCCGACAGCAACTATGGCTACACCTTC.

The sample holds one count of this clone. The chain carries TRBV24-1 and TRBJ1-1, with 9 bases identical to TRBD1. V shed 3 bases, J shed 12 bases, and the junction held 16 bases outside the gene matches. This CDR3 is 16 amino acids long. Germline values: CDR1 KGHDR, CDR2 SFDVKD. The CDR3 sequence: CATSDPRSISTGGTFF. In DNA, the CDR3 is TGTGCCACCAGTGATCCGCGTTCTATATCGACAGGGGGAACTTTCTTT.

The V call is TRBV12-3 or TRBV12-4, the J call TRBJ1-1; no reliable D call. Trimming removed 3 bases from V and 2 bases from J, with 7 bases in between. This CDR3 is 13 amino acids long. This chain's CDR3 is CASSFRTNTEAFF. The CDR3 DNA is TGTGCCAGCAGTTTTAGAACTAACACTGAAGCTTTCTTT.

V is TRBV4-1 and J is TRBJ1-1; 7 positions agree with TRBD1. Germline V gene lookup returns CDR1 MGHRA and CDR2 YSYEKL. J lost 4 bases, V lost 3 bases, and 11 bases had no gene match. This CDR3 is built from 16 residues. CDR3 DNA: TGCGCCAGCAGCCAGCAAGGGACAGCGACGAGCACTGAAGCTTTCTTT. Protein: CASSQQGTATSTEAFF.

In DNA, the CDR3 is TGTGCCAGCAGCCAGGGTAGGGACTCCTACAATGAGCAGTTCTTC. This translates into CASSQGRDSYNEQFF. This sequence joins TRBV7-2 and TRBJ2-1; maybe TRBD1 (5 bases). With 5 bases removed from V and 0 bases from J, the gap between germline ends came to 11 bases. CDR1 SGHTA and CDR2 FQGNSA come from the germline V gene. CDR3 length: 15 amino acids.

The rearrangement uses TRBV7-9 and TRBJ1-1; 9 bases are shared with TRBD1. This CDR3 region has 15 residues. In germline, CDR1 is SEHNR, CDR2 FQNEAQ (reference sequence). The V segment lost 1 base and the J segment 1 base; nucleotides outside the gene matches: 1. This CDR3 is CASSLGQGENTEAFF. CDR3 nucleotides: TGTGCCAGCAGCTTAGGACAGGGGGAGAACACTGAAGCTTTCTTT.

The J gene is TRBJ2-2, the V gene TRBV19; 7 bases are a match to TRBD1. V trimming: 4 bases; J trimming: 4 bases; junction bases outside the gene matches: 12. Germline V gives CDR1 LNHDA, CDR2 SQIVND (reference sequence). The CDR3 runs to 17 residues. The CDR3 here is CASSRKTTGTATGELFF. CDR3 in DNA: TGTGCCAGTAGTAGGAAGACAACCGGGACAGCCACCGGGGAGCTGTTTTTT.

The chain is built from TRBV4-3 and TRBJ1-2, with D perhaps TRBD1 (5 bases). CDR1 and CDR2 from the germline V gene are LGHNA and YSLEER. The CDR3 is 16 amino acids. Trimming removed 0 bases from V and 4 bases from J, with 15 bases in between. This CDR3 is CASSQEAFGASYGYTF. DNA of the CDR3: TGCGCCAGCAGCCAAGAGGCCTTTGGGGCATCCTATGGCTACACCTTC.

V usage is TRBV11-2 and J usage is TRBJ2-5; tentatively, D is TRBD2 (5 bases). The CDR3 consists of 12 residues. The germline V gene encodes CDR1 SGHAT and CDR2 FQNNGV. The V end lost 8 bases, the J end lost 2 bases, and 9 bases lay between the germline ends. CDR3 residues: CASGRVQETQYF. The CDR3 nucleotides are TGTGCCAGCGGGCGGGTACAAGAGACCCAGTACTTC.